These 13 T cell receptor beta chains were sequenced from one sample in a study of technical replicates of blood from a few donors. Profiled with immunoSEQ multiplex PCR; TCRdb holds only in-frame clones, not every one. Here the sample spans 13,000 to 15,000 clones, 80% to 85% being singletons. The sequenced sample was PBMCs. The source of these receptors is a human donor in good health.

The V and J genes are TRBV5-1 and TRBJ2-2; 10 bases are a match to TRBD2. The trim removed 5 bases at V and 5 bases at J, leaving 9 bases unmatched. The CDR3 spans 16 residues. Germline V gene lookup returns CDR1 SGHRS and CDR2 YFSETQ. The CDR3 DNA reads TGCGCCAGCAGGAGGCTAGCGGGAGTTGAAACCGGGGAGCTGTTTTTT. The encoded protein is CASRRLAGVETGELFF.

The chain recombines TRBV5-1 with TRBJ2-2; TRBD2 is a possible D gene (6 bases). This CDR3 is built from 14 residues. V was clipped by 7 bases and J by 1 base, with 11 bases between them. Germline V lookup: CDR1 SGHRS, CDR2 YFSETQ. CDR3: CASRRLENTGELFF. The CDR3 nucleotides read TGCGCCAGCCGAAGACTAGAGAACACCGGGGAGCTGTTTTTT. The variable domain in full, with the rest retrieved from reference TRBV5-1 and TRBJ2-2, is KAGVTQTPRYLIKTRGQQVTLSCSPISGHRSVSWYQQTPGQGLQFLFEYFSETQRNKGNFPGRFSGRQFSNSRSEMNVSTLELGDSALYLCASRRLENTGELFFGEGSRLTVL.

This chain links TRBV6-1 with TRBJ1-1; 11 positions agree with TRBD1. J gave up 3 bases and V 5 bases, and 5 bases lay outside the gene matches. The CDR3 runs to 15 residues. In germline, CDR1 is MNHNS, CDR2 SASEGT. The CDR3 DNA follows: TGTGCCAGCAGTCCACGGACAGGGGGCGACACTGAAGCTTTCTTT. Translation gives CASSPRTGGDTEAFF.

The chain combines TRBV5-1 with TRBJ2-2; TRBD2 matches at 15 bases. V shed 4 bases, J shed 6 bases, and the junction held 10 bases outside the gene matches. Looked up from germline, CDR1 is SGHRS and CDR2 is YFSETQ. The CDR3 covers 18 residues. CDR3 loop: CASSAGTSGRIGAGELFF. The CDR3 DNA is TGCGCCAGCAGCGCCGGGACTAGCGGGAGGATCGGGGCCGGGGAGCTGTTTTTT.

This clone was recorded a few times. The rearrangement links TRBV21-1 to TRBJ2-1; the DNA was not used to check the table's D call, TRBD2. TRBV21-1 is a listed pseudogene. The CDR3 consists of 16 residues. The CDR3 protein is CASSKGERISYNEQFF. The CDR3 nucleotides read TGTGCCAGCAGCAAAGGAGAGAGGATCTCCTACAATGAGCAGTTCTTC.

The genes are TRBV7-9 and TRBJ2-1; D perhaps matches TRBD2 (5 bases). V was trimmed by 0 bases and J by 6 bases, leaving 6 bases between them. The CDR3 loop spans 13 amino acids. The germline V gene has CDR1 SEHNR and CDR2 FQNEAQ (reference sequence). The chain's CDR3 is CASSLAGVNEQFF. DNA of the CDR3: TGTGCCAGCAGCTTAGCCGGGGTCAATGAGCAGTTCTTC.

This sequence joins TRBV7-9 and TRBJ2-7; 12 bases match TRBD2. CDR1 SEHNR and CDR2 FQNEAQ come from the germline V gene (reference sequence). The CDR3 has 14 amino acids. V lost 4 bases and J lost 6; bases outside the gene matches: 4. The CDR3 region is CASSSSGRETEQYF. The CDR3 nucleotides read TGTGCCAGCAGCTCTAGCGGGAGGGAGACCGAGCAGTACTTC.

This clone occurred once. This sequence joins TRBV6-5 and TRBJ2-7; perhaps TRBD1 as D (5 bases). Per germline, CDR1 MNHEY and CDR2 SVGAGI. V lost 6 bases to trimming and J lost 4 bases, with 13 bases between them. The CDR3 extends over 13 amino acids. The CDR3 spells CASRGQGEYEQYF. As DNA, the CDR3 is TGTGCCAGCAGGGGCCAGGGCGAATACGAGCAGTACTTC.

DNA for the CDR3: TGTGCCAGCAGTGAACCAGGCTCTGGAAACACCATATATTTT. It translates to CASSEPGSGNTIYF. The gene calls are TRBV6-1 and TRBJ1-3; no clear D gene. CDR1 is MNHNS and CDR2 is SASEGT in the germline V gene. The CDR3 runs 14 residues. V lost 2 bases, J lost 0 bases, and 5 bases lay in between.

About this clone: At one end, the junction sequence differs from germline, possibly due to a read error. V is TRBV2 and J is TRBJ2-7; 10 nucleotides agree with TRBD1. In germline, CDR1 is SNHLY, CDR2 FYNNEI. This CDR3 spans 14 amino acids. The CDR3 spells CASSTGQGSSEQYF. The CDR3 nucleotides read TGTGCCAGCAGTACGGGACAGGGGTCCTCCGAGCAGTACTTC.

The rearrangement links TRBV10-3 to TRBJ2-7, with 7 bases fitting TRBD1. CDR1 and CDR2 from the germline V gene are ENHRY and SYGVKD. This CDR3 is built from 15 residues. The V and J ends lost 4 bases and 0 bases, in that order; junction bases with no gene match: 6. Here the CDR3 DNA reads TGTGCCATCAGTGTCGGGACAGACTTCTCCTACGAGCAGTACTTC. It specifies CAISVGTDFSYEQYF.

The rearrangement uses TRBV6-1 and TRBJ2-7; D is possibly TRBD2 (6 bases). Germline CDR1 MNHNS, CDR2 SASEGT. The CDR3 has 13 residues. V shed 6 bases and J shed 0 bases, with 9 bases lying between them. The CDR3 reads CASREGLSYEQYF. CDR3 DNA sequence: TGTGCCAGCAGAGAGGGACTCTCCTACGAGCAGTACTTC.

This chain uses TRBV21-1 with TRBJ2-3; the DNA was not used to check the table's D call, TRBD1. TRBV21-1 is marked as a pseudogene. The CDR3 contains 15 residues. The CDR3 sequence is CASSKPPQGADTQYF. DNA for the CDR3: TGTGCCAGCAGCAAACCCCCCCAGGGGGCAGATACGCAGTATTTT.